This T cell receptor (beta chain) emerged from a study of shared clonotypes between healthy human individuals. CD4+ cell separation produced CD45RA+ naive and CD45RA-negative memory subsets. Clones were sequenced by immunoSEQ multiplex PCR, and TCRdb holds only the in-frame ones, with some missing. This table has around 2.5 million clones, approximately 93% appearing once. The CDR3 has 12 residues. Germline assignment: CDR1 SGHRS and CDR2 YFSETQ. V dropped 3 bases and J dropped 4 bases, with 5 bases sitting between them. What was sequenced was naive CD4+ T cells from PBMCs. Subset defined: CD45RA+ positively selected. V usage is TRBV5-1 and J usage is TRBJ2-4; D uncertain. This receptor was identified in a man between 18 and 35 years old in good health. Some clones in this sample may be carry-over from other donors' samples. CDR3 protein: CASSSQKNIQYF. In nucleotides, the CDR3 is TGCGCCAGCAGCTCACAGAAAAACATTCAGTACTTC.